Listed here are 14 T cell receptor beta chains from one sample, sequenced in a study of blood T cell repertoires in COVID-19. Assay used: immunoSEQ multiplex PCR; TCRdb lists only in-frame clones, some missing. The sample yields 120,000 or so clones, over 80% seen once. Sequencing input: peripheral blood. The receptor set was obtained from a man between 60 and 75 years old with acute or convalescent COVID-19.

The V and J genes are TRBV30 and TRBJ1-6; weak D call: TRBD1 (5 bases). CDR1 is GTSNPN, CDR2 SVGIG, per germline (reference sequence). V was clipped by 1 base and J by 0 bases, with 13 bases between them. CDR3 length equals 17 residues. CDR3 in amino acids: CAWSGTTASSYNSPLHF. The CDR3 DNA follows: TGTGCCTGGAGTGGGACGACAGCCAGCTCCTATAATTCACCCCTCCACTTT.

The rearrangement joins TRBV29-1 to TRBJ2-3; D unresolved. The CDR3 covers 13 residues. CDR1 and CDR2 from the germline V gene are SQVTM and ANQGSEA. Deletions cut 6 bases from V and 4 bases from J, with 14 bases between. CDR3 nucleotides: TGCAGCGTAAAAGACGGGTCCGCAGATACGCAGTATTTT. Amino acids: CSVKDGSADTQYF.

CDR3 protein: CASSPNRGGQTFF. The CDR3 nucleotides read TGTGCCAGCAGCCCGAATCGGGGGGGGCAGACTTTCTTT. The chain has TRBV9 and TRBJ1-1; TRBD1 might be the D (6 bases). V was pared by 4 bases and J by 12 bases, with 19 bases between. CDR1 SGDLS and CDR2 YYNGEE come from the germline V gene. The CDR3 covers 13 residues.

The J gene is TRBJ2-5, the V gene TRBV9; the match to TRBD2 covers 9 bases. The V segment lost 4 bases and the J segment 5 bases; nucleotides outside the gene matches: 15. Per germline, CDR1 SGDLS and CDR2 YYNGEE. This CDR3 is 17 amino acids long. The CDR3 region is CASSPPLVRGRGETQYF. The CDR3 nucleotides read TGTGCCAGCAGCCCCCCCTTGGTGCGCGGGAGGGGGGAGACCCAGTACTTC.

The CDR3 spells CASSFTRTAQKLFF. The CDR3 DNA reads as TGTGCCAGCAGTTTTACCCGGACAGCTCAAAAACTGTTTTTT. J is TRBJ1-4 and V is TRBV28, with D perhaps TRBD1 (6 bases). Trimming removed 3 bases from V and 9 bases from J, with 14 bases in between. In germline, CDR1 is MDHEN, CDR2 SYDVKM. The CDR3 length is 14 residues.

The rearrangement joins TRBV20-1 to TRBJ2-1, with D unresolved. Germline CDR1 and CDR2: DFQATT and SNEGSKA (reference sequence). Deletions cut 0 bases from V and 10 bases from J, with 4 bases between. This CDR3 has 10 amino acids. CDR3 in DNA: TGCAGTGCTAGAGAGTCAGAGCAGTTCTTC. Protein product: CSARESEQFF.

This chain uses TRBV27 with TRBJ2-1; D may be TRBD1 (5 bases). CDR1 and CDR2 from the germline V gene are MNHEY and SMNVEV (reference sequence). V was pared by 5 bases and J by 9 bases, with 20 bases between. The CDR3 contains 15 residues. Here the CDR3 reads CASSHPGLGIFEQFF. The DNA of the CDR3 is TGTGCCAGCAGTCATCCAGGGCTAGGGATATTTGAGCAGTTCTTC.

The chain uses TRBV30 and TRBJ2-3; 7 bases match TRBD2. The length of the CDR3 is 14 residues. Germline CDR1 and CDR2: GTSNPN and SVGIG (reference sequence). V was pared by 3 bases and J by 5 bases, with 8 bases of the junction left unmatched. The CDR3 protein is CAWRREGAVDTQYF. In DNA, the CDR3 is TGTGCCTGGAGAAGGGAGGGAGCGGTAGATACGCAGTATTTT.

The chain employs TRBV5-1 and TRBJ2-2; TRBD2 aligns across 9 bases. This CDR3 region has 20 residues. CDR1 SGHRS and CDR2 YFSETQ come from the germline V gene. V gave up 4 bases and J gave up 1 base; unmatched junction bases: 17. The CDR3 DNA sequence: TGCGCCAGCAGCCACCCCGGGACTAGAGCGGGAGGTCGGAACACCGGGGAGCTGTTTTTT. Amino acid sequence: CASSHPGTRAGGRNTGELFF. Together with reference TRBV5-1 and TRBJ2-2, the CDR3 gives the full variable domain: KAGVTQTPRYLIKTRGQQVTLSCSPISGHRSVSWYQQTPGQGLQFLFEYFSETQRNKGNFPGRFSGRQFSNSRSEMNVSTLELGDSALYLCASSHPGTRAGGRNTGELFFGEGSRLTVL.

The chain is built from TRBV27 and TRBJ1-5; D is unclear. The CDR3 is 14 amino acids. Germline V lookup: CDR1 MNHEY, CDR2 SMNVEV (reference sequence). Trimming cost V 5 bases and J 5 bases, with 13 bases left between them. CDR3 residues: CASSRRVHDQPQHF. The CDR3 region has the DNA TGTGCCAGCAGTAGGCGGGTTCACGATCAGCCCCAGCATTTT.

This clone is a singleton in its sample. The V call is TRBV29-1, the J call TRBJ2-2; the D gene is possibly TRBD2 (6 bases). This CDR3 spans 12 amino acids. Trimming took off 4 bases at V and 4 bases at J, with 7 bases between the two ends. Looked up from germline, CDR1 is SQVTM and CDR2 is ANQGSEA. CDR3 loop: CSVVGGTGELFF. The CDR3, as DNA: TGCAGCGTTGTGGGAGGCACCGGGGAGCTGTTTTTT.

As DNA, the CDR3 is TGTGCCAGCACTTGGGACAGGGCTAATTCACCCCTCCACTTT. Protein product: CASTWDRANSPLHF. The chain carries TRBV6-5 and TRBJ1-6; 9 positions match TRBD1. This CDR3 region has 14 residues. The V gene end was trimmed by 7 bases and the J gene end by 6 bases; junction bases not matched to a gene: 4. The germline CDR1 and CDR2 sequences are MNHEY and SVGAGI.

This clone was detected only once. The V gene is TRBV13, the J gene TRBJ1-1; D unclear. Trimming took off 5 bases at V and 1 base at J, with 11 bases between the two ends. CDR3 length: 14 residues. Germline V gene sequence: CDR1 PRHDT, CDR2 FYEKMQ (reference sequence). The CDR3 loop is CASSPPGANTEAFF. In DNA, the CDR3 is TGTGCCAGCAGCCCTCCTGGAGCGAACACTGAAGCTTTCTTT.

CDR3 loop: CALEVRDRGSPLHF. The CDR3 DNA sequence: TGTGCCCTCGAAGTCCGGGACAGGGGATCACCCCTCCACTTT. The chain couples TRBV30 to TRBJ1-6; 10 bases fit TRBD1. The germline V gene encodes CDR1 GTSNPN and CDR2 SVGIG (reference sequence). J was trimmed by 10 bases and V by 8 bases; bases with no gene match: 11. CDR3 size: 14 residues. The entire variable domain, with the rest obtained from reference TRBV30 and TRBJ1-6, is as follows: SQTIHQWPATLVQPVGSPLSLECTVEGTSNPNLYWYRQAAGRGLQLLFYSVGIGQISSEVPQNLSASRPQDRQFILSSKKLLLSDSGFYLCALEVRDRGSPLHFGNGTRLTVT.